The entry below gives a single T cell receptor beta chain sequence along with its context. The antigen is not known. Some clones are missing from TCRdb's copy, which holds only in-frame ones; the method was immunoSEQ multiplex PCR. The sample records approximately 65,000 clones, approximately 90% being singletons. This record belongs to a study of lymphopenia after photon versus proton radiotherapy. Study observations and caveats: Post-nadir diversity loss with photons came from oligoclonal expansion, particularly CD8+ Temra cells. Relative stability marked proton patients; photon patients lost diversity and naive cells. Only patients who died were analyzed for survival; proton advantage is unproven. Larger post-nadir TCR diversity loss correlated inversely with survival in deceased patients.

The receptor was isolated from a man at least 80 years old with esophageal cancer. The sample was peripheral blood, taken from a patient treated with proton-based radiotherapy.

The CDR3 DNA reads as TGCGCCAGCAGCTTGTCCCAGGCTGGCACAGATACGCAGTATTTT. It yields the protein CASSLSQAGTDTQYF. The chain couples TRBV5-1 to TRBJ2-3; no reliable D call. From germline, CDR1 is SGHRS and CDR2 YFSETQ. Trimming left V 1 base short and J 1 base short, with 10 bases between. This CDR3 has 15 residues.